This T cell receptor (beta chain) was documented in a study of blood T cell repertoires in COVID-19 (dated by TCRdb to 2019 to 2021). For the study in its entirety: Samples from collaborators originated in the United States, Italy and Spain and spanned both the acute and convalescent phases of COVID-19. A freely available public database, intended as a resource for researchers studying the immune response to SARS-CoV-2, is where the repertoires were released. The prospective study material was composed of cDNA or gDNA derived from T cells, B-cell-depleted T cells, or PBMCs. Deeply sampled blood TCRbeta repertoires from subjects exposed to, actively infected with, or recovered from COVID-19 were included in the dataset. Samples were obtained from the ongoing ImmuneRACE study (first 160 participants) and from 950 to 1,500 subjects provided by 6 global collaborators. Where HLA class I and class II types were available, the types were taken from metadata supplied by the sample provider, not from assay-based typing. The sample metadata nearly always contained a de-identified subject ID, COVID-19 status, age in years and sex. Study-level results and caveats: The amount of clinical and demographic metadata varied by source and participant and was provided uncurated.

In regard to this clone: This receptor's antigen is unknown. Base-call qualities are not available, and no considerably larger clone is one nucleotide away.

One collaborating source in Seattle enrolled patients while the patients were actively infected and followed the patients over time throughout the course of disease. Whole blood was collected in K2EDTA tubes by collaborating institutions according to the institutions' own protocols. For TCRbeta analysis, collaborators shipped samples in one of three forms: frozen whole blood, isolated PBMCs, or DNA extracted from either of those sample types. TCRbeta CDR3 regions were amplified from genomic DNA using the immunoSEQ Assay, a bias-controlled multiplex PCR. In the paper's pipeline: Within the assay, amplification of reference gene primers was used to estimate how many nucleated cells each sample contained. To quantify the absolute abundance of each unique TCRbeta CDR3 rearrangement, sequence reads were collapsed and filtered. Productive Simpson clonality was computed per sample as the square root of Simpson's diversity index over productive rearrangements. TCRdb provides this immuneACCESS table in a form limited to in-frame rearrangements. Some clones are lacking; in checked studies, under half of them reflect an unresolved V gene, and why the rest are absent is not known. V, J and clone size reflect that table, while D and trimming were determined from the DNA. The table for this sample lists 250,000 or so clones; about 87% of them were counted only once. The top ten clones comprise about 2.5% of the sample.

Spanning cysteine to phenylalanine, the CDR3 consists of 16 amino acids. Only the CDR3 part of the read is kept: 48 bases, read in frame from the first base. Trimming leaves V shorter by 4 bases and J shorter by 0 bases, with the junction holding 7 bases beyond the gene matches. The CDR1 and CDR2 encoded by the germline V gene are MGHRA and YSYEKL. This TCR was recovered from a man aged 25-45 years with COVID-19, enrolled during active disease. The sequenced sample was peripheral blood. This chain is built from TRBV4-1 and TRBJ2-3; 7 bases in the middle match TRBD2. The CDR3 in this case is CASSRHSGSSTDTQYF. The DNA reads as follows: TGCGCCAGCAGCCGGCATAGCGGGTCTAGCACAGATACGCAGTATTTT.